The source of this T cell receptor (beta chain) is a study of immune evolution from preneoplasia to lung adenocarcinoma. Measured with immunoSEQ multiplex PCR; TCRdb has only the in-frame clones, and not every one. The sample has about 4,300 clones, roughly 80% seen once. Two lung cancer pathologists independently confirmed each histologic diagnosis. Premalignant or tumor cells were enriched by macro-dissection after pathologic assessment. The V end was cut by 5 bases, the J end by 7 bases, with 17 bases between. The CDR3 extends over 15 amino acids. CDR1 is SGHTA and CDR2 is FQGTGA in the germline V gene.

The V gene is TRBV7-3, the J gene TRBJ1-4; no clear D gene. The sample consisted of FFPE minimally invasive lung adenocarcinoma tissue. The TCR sequence derives from a person aged 50-75 years with lung adenocarcinoma. In nucleotides, the CDR3 is TGTGCCAGCAGCAAGTCGGGAGGGCGAGGTGAAAAACTGTTTTTT. Its protein is CASSKSGGRGEKLFF.